These 20 T cell receptor delta chains share one sample of origin, sequenced in a study of γδ T cells in repeated Plasmodium falciparum infection. Flow sorting of PBMC yielded separate Vgamma9/Vdelta2+ and Vdelta2-negative gammadelta T cell populations for bulk repertoire analysis. With CATT, TCRdb re-called clones from the multiplex PCR reads. The sample lists 85,000 to 100,000 delta-chain clones, less than 1% occurring once. Sequencing input: gamma-delta T cells from blood. Receptor source: a pool of human donors (malaria-infected and uninfected, not separated).

This clone was observed many times. With a much larger clone just one base away, this may be a read error. The identical CDR3 is also encoded by other nucleotide sequences in the sample. V gene TRDV1 combines with J gene TRDJ1, with D hard to call. Germline V gives CDR1 TSWWSYY, CDR2 QGS. CDR3 size: 17 residues. The CDR3 spells CALGENKPSRCTDKLIF. The CDR3 DNA reads TGTGCTCTTGGGGAAAATAAGCCGAGCCGCTGCACCGATAAACTCATCTTC.

Only a few counts were recorded for this clone. TCRdb's protein for this DNA is that of a much larger clone and differs from the translation at residue 8, likely a read error; the protein shown is the DNA translation. The chain joins TRDV1 to TRDJ1; 10 positions match TRDD3. No J segment appears in TCRdb, so it was assigned here by matching the sequence to germline. There are 22 residues in the CDR3. Trimming at V came to 1 base and at J to 0 bases, leaving 20 bases not matched to a gene. The V gene's germline CDR1 is TSWWSYY and CDR2 QGS. The CDR3 reads CALGEPGHPRYWGIAYTDKLIF. The DNA for the CDR3 is TGTGCTCTTGGGGAACCTGGCCATCCTAGGTACTGGGGGATTGCCTACACCGATAAACTCATCTTT.

A note on this clone: The protein that TCRdb holds for this DNA derives from a much larger clone and differs from the translated DNA at residue 6, which likely indicates a read error; the protein shown here is translated from the DNA. V and J are TRDV1 and TRDJ1; TRDD3 matches 8 bases. In the absence of a J gene in TCRdb, the DNA was matched to germline to assign it here. V dropped 1 base and J dropped 3; count of bases not matched to a gene: 34. CDR3 length: 25 residues. Germline assignment: CDR1 TSWWSYY and CDR2 QGS. CDR3 protein: CALGEPPAVALTRILGGSRADKLIF. In DNA form, the CDR3 reads TGTGCTCTTGGGGAACCTCCCGCGGTGGCCCTTACGAGGATACTGGGGGGTTCCCGGGCCGATAAACTCATCTTT.

As to this clone: TCRdb's entry gives the protein of a much larger clone, which mismatches this DNA's translation at residue 12, likely from a read error; the protein reported here is translated from the DNA. No V gene was called here, but the J gene is TRDJ1; TRDD3 is taken as the D call from the table, unchecked against the DNA. The CDR3 contains 16 residues. In DNA form, the CDR3 reads TGTGCTCTTGGGGAAGTACCCGCCTATACCACCGGTAAACTCATCTTT. Protein: CALGEVPAYTTGKLIF.

This clone was counted many times. The chain employs TRDV1 and TRDJ2; possible D gene TRDD3, 9 bases. This CDR3 spans 24 amino acids. Trimming pared 1 base from V and 4 bases from J, leaving 37 bases between. Germline lookup yields CDR1 TSWWSYY and CDR2 QGS. CDR3 in amino acids: CALGEPSYGNPGDTGPKETAQLFF. As DNA, the CDR3 is TGTGCTCTTGGGGAACCTTCCTACGGGAATCCTGGGGATACGGGGCCGAAGGAGACAGCACAACTCTTCTTT.

For this clone: For this DNA, TCRdb reports the protein of a much larger clone, which diverges at residue 3, most likely from a read error; the protein presented here is translated directly from the DNA. V usage is TRDV1 and J usage is TRDJ1, with a weak D call TRDD3 (6 bases). Here the J gene came from matching the DNA to germline, since TCRdb omits it. The CDR3 covers 14 residues. Looked up from germline, CDR1 is TSWWSYY and CDR2 is QGS. CDR3 amino acids: CAPGEQVGRYKLIF. As DNA, the CDR3 is TGTGCTCCTGGGGAACAAGTAGGAAGGTATAAACTCATCTTT.

In this sample, this clone turned up many times. A much bigger clone sits one base away, suggesting this may be a read error. Other DNA sequences in the same sample also yield this CDR3. The chain recombines TRDV2 with TRDJ1; the match to TRDD3 covers 13 bases. In germline, CDR1 is GEAIGNYY, CDR2 EKD. This CDR3 spans 19 amino acids. CDR3 nucleotides: TGCGCCTGTGACACCGAAAACTGGGGGATACGCAATGACACCGATAAACTCATCTTT. Its protein product is CACDTENWGIRNDTDKLIF.

Turning to this clone: Since a far larger clone is one base different, this is likely a read error. Other DNA sequences within the sample encode an identical CDR3. The chain carries TRDV2 and TRDJ1; 8 bases align to TRDD3. Matching the DNA to germline supplied the J gene, which TCRdb does not give. The CDR3 loop spans 17 amino acids. With V trimmed by 1 base and J by 2 bases, 11 bases remained unmatched. Germline V gene sequence: CDR1 GEAIGNYY, CDR2 EKD. The CDR3 nucleotides are TGTGCCTGTGACACTGGGCTGGGGGACGCAACGACCGATAAACTCATCTTT. It translates to CACDTGLGDATTDKLIF.

This clone was picked up a small number of times. The protein TCRdb lists belongs to a much larger clone and differs from this DNA's translation at residue 7, which points to a read error; the protein shown is made from the DNA. This rearrangement joins TRDV3 to TRDJ3; TRDD3 is a possible D gene (6 bases). V lost 0 bases to trimming and J lost 0 bases, with 45 bases between them. Germline V lookup: CDR1 TVYSNPD, CDR2 GDNSRS (reference sequence). This CDR3 is 28 amino acids long. The CDR3 sequence: CAFRPNLPDGKAIWGWVGCSWDTRQMFF. CDR3 coding DNA: TGTGCCTTTAGGCCTAACCTACCAGACGGAAAAGCAATCTGGGGATGGGTGGGCTGCTCCTGGGACACCCGACAGATGTTTTTC.

Of note for this clone: For this DNA, TCRdb reports the protein of a much larger clone, which diverges at residue 4, most likely from a read error; the protein presented here is translated directly from the DNA. The V call is TRDV2, the J call TRDJ1, with 9 bases matching TRDD3. The J gene was not available in TCRdb and was assigned here by matching the DNA to germline segments. The CDR3 has 18 amino acids. Germline values: CDR1 GEAIGNYY, CDR2 EKD. Here the CDR3 reads CACGTGYWGKPGTDKLIF. The CDR3 bases are TGTGCCTGTGGCACCGGGTACTGGGGGAAACCCGGGACCGATAAACTCATCTTT.

This clone is medium-sized within its sample. The J gene is TRDJ2, the V gene TRDV2; 7 bases match TRDD3. CDR1 is GEAIGNYY, CDR2 EKD, per germline. With V trimmed by 2 bases and J by 6 bases, 11 bases remained unmatched. The CDR3 is made up of 16 amino acids. The CDR3 reads CACDKVGIGKAAQLFF. The CDR3 DNA reads TGTGCCTGTGACAAAGTGGGGATAGGAAAGGCAGCACAACTCTTCTTT.

This clone was detected only a few times. The protein held in TCRdb is that of a much larger clone and does not match this DNA's translation at residue 4, likely because of a read error; the protein shown is translated from the DNA. The rearrangement links TRDV2 to TRDJ1, with 10 nucleotides matching TRDD3. Because TCRdb records no J gene, it was assigned here through a match of the DNA to germline. CDR1 is GEAIGNYY, CDR2 EKD, per germline. The CDR3 is 15 amino acids. CDR3 loop: CACGTGLGDADKLIF. Here the CDR3 DNA reads TGTGCCTGTGGCACCGGACTGGGGGATGCCGATAAACTCATCTTT.

Judged by abundance, this clone is medium-sized. Other DNA sequences in the sample encode the same CDR3. V gene TRDV2 combines with J gene TRDJ1; 8 bases are shared with TRDD3. The CDR3 is made up of 21 amino acids. CDR1 is GEAIGNYY and CDR2 is EKD in the germline V gene. The trim removed 0 bases at V and 0 bases at J, leaving 20 bases unmatched. The CDR3, as DNA: TGTGCCTGTGACACCTCCCCTACGTACTCCTGGGGGACCCGGTACACCGATAAACTCATCTTT. Translated: CACDTSPTYSWGTRYTDKLIF.

A remark on this clone: TCRdb's listed protein matches a much larger clone and diverges from this DNA's translation at residue 15, likely through a read error; the protein shown comes from the DNA. This chain links TRDV1 with TRDJ1, with 12 bases lining up with TRDD3. No J gene was available from TCRdb, and it was assigned here by a germline match of the DNA. V shed 2 bases, J shed 5 bases, and the junction held 21 bases outside the gene matches. CDR3 length: 21 residues. The germline V gene has CDR1 TSWWSYY and CDR2 QGS. This CDR3 is CALGEFTAVLGDTVAMDKLIF. CDR3 nucleotide sequence: TGTGCTCTTGGGGAATTCACGGCGGTACTGGGGGATACTGTCGCCATGGATAAACTCATCTTT.

This clone has just a few counts. A single base separates this from a much larger clone, so it may be a read error. V and J are TRDV1 and TRDJ1; the D gene is possibly TRDD3 (5 bases). This CDR3 contains 19 residues. Trimming cost V 2 bases and J 2 bases, with 24 bases left between them. The V gene's germline CDR1 is TSWWSYY and CDR2 QGS. This CDR3 is CALGETPLWDARQTDKLIF. The CDR3 nucleotides are TGTGCTCTTGGGGAAACTCCGCTCTGGGATGCCCGACAAACCGATAAACTCATCTTT.

This clone turned up a few times. A read error likely explains why the TCRdb protein, taken from a much larger clone, differs from this DNA's translation at residue 5; the protein shown is translated from the DNA. This chain connects TRDV2 to TRDJ1; 11 positions agree with TRDD3. TCRdb leaves out the J gene; it was filled in here by matching the DNA to germline. With 3 bases clipped from V and 3 bases from J, the junction kept 20 bases outside the gene matches. CDR3 size: 20 residues. CDR1 and CDR2 from the germline V gene are GEAIGNYY and EKD. The CDR3 nucleotides read TGTGCCTGTGACGCCGAAAAGCCCTTACTGGGGGATATGTATCCCGATAAACTCATCTTT. Protein sequence: CACDAEKPLLGDMYPDKLIF.

About this clone: The protein TCRdb gives is from a much larger clone and does not agree with this DNA's translation at residue 15, likely a read error; the protein shown here comes from the DNA. J is TRDJ1 and V is TRDV1; 9 bases are shared with TRDD3. Germline V gene lookup returns CDR1 TSWWSYY and CDR2 QGS. With 5 bases clipped from V and 0 bases from J, the junction kept 25 bases outside the gene matches. The CDR3 length is 22 residues. DNA for the CDR3: TGTGCTCTTGGGTCACAATCCTACGACCGGGGATACGTCCGGGGGAACACCGATAAACTCATCTTT. Translated: CALGSQSYDRGYVRGNTDKLIF.

This clone was observed a handful of times. A far more abundant clone sits one base away, making this likely a read error. The sample holds other DNA sequences that translate to the same CDR3. The chain links TRDV2 to TRDJ1, with 9 bases fitting TRDD3. Germline matching of the DNA provided the J gene here, since TCRdb leaves it blank. The CDR3 covers 16 residues. Looked up from germline, CDR1 is GEAIGNYY and CDR2 is EKD. V gave up 1 base and J gave up 2 bases; unmatched junction bases: 7. In DNA form, the CDR3 reads TGTGCCTGTGACACGGGGGATACAGTTTCTACCGATAAACTCATCTTT. It translates to CACDTGDTVSTDKLIF.

Notes on this clone: TCRdb pairs this DNA with a much larger clone's protein that differs at residue 16, likely a read error; the protein shown was translated from the DNA. V gene TRDV1 combines with J gene TRDJ1; 9 nucleotides align to TRDD3. The J gene was not available in TCRdb and was assigned here by matching the DNA to germline segments. The CDR3 covers 19 residues. CDR1 and CDR2 (germline): TSWWSYY, QGS. CDR3: CALGESPIGGDTSTDELIF. The DNA for the CDR3 is TGTGCTCTTGGGGAATCGCCAATCGGGGGGGATACATCCACCGATGAACTCATCTTT.

This clone was counted between two and nine times. TCRdb assigns this DNA the protein of a much larger clone, which departs from its translation at residue 3; this likely reflects a read error, and the protein shown comes from translating the DNA. The V call is TRDV1, the J call TRDJ2; 9 bases match TRDD3. TCRdb lists no J gene, so it was determined here by aligning the DNA to germline. V was clipped by 10 bases and J by 2 bases; unmatched bases: 11. Germline V gene lookup returns CDR1 TSWWSYY and CDR2 QGS. The CDR3 has 16 amino acids. The CDR3 region is CAPKTGGDTLTAQLFF. The CDR3 DNA follows: TGTGCTCCCAAGACGGGTGGGGATACGTTGACAGCACAACTCTTCTTT.